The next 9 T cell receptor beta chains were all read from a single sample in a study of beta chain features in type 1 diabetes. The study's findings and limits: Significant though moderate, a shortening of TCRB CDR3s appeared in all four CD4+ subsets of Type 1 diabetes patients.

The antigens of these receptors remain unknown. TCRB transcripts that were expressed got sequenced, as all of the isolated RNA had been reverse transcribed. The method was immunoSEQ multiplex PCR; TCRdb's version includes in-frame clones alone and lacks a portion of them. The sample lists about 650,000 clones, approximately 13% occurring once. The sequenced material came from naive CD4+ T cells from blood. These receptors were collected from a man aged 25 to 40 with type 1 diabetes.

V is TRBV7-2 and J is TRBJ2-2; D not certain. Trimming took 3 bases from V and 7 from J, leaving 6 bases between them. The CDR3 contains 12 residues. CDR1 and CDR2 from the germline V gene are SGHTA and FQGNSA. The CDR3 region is CASSFEVGELFF. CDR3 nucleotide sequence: TGTGCCAGCAGCTTTGAAGTCGGGGAGCTGTTTTTT.

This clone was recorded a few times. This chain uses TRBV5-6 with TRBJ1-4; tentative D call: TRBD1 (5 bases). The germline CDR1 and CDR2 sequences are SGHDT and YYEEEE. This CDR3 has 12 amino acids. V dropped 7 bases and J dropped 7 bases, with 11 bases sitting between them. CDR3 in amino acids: CASSGTAEKLFF. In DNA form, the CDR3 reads TGTGCCAGCTCCGGGACGGCTGAAAAACTGTTTTTT.

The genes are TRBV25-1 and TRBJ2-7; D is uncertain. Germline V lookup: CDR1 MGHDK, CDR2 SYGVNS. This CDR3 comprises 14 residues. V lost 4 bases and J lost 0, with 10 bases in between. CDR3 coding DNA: TGTGCCAGCAGTGCCCGACCGAGCTCCTACGAGCAGTACTTC. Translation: CASSARPSSYEQYF.

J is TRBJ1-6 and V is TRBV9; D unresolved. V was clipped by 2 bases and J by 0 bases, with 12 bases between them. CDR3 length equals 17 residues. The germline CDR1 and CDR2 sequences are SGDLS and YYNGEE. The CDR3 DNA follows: TGTGCCAGCAGCGTGGGTCACGGGAGCTCCTATAATTCACCCCTCCACTTT. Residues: CASSVGHGSSYNSPLHF. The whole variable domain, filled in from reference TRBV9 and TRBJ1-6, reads DSGVTQTPKHLITATGQRVTLRCSPRSGDLSVYWYQQSLDQGLQFLIQYYNGEERAKGNILERFSAQQFPDLHSELNLSSLELGDSALYFCASSVGHGSSYNSPLHFGNGTRLTVT.

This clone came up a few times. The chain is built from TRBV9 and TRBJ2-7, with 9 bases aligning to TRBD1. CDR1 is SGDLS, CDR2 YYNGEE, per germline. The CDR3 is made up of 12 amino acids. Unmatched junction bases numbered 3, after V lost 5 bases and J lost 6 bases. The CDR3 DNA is TGTGCCAGCAGTGGACAGGGGCGCGAGCAGTACTTC. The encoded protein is CASSGQGREQYF.

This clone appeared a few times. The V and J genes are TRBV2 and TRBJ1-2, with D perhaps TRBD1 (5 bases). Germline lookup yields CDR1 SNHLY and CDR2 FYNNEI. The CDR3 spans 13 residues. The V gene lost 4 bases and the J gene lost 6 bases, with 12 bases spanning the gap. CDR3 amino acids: CASSARVVDGYTF. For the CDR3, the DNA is TGTGCCAGCAGTGCCAGGGTGGTGGATGGCTACACCTTC.

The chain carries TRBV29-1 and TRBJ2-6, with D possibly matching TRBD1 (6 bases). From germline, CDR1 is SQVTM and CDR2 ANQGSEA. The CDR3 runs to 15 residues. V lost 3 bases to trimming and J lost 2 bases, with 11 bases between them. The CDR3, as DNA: TGCAGCGTTGAGCATCCAGGGGCTGGGGCCAACGTCCTGACTTTC. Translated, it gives CSVEHPGAGANVLTF.

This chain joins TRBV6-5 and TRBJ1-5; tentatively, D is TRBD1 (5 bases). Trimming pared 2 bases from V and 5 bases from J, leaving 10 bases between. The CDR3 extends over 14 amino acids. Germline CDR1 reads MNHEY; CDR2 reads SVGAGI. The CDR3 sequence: CASSYGGGDQPQHF. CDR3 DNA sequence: TGTGCCAGCAGTTACGGGGGAGGGGATCAGCCCCAGCATTTT.

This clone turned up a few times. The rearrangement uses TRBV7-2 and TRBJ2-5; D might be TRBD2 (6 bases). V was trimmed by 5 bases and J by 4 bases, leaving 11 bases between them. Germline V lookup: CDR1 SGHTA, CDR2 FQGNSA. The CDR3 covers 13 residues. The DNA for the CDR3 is TGTGCCAGCAGCCCCTCGGGACTAGAGACCCAGTACTTC. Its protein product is CASSPSGLETQYF.